The sequence of this T cell receptor (beta chain) was determined in a study of Graves' ophthalmopathy and Graves' hyperthyroidism. Overall study context: Peripheral blood was gathered at the point of initial diagnosis, before any treatment started.

General study findings and limits: The model predicted ophthalmopathy progression with around 70% sensitivity and around 72% specificity.

This clonotype showed up just once. What it recognizes is unknown. Germline-derived CDR1 and CDR2 are MNHEY and SMNVEV (reference sequence). The ends were cut back, 5 bases at V and 3 bases at J, with 16 bases in the middle. The CDR3 covers 15 residues. Scientists amplified the TCR beta CDR3 regions from RNA transcripts. First-round RT-PCR employed HTBI primers, with a second-round multiplex PCR after it. MiXCR, applied by TCRdb to the multiplex PCR reads, yields one record per CDR3 protein. The sample lists 350,000 to 400,000 distinct CDR3 sequences; roughly 14% were seen once. Sequencing used peripheral blood. This chain connects TRBV27 to TRBJ1-1, with a weak D call TRBD1 (6 bases). This TCR came from a woman between 18 and 29 years old with stable Graves' hyperthyroidism. CDR3 residues: CASSVDSFGYTEAFF. CDR3 nucleotide sequence: TGTGCCAGCAGTGTGGACAGCTTTGGGTACACTGAAGCTTTCTTT.